This T cell receptor (beta chain) was sequenced during a study of OX40 agonist ivuxolimab in advanced cancers. About the study: Patients in dose escalation had liver, melanoma, kidney or head and neck cancers.

The germline V gene has CDR1 SGHVS and CDR2 FNYEAQ. Trimming cost V 1 base and J 0 bases, with 11 bases left between them. This CDR3 is 16 amino acids long. The method was immunoSEQ multiplex PCR; TCRdb's version includes in-frame clones alone and lacks a portion of them. Here the sample spans about 19,000 clones, around 79% being singletons. This clone was recorded once. The V gene is TRBV7-6, the J gene TRBJ2-3, with a tentative D call TRBD2 (5 bases). The starting material was CD4+ or CD8+ T cells sorted from blood, obtained in a trial of the OX40 agonist ivuxolimab. The source of this sequence is an adult with an advanced solid tumor such as melanoma, head and neck, liver or kidney cancer. The CDR3 spells CASSLVAKRSTDTQYF. The CDR3 DNA reads TGTGCCAGCAGCTTAGTAGCGAAGAGGAGCACAGATACGCAGTATTTT.